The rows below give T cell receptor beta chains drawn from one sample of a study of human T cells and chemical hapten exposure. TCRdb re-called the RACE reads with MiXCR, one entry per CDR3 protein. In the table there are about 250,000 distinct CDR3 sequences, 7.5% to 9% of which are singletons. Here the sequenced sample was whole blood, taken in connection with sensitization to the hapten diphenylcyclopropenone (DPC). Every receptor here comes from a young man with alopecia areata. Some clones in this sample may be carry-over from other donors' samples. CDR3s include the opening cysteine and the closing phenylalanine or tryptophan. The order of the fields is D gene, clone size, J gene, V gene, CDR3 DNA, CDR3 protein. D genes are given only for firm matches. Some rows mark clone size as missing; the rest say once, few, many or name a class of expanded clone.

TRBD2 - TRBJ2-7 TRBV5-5 TGTGCCAGCAGCTTGGTGGGGCGGCGGGGGAACTACGAGCAGTACTTC CASSLVGRRGNYEQYF
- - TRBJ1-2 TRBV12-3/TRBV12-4 TGTGCCAGCAGGGACCGGGGGTACTCTGGCTACACCTTC CASRDRGYSGYTF
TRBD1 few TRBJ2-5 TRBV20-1 TGCAGTGCTAGAACCGGGACAGGGGTTTCCGAGACCCAGTACTTC CSARTGTGVSETQYF
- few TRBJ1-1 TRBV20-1 TGCAGTGCTAGAGTTGCAGGGTCGAACACTGAAGCTTTCTTT CSARVAGSNTEAFF
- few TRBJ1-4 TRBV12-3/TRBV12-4 TGTGCCAGCAGCCCCGGGGGTGGCGGGAGAACTAATGAAAAACTGTTTTTT CASSPGGGGRTNEKLFF
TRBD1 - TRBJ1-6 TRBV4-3 TGCGCCAGCAGCCAGGACAGGGATAATTCACCCCTCCACTTT CASSQDRDNSPLHF
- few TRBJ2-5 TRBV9 TGTGCCAGCAGCGTCGGAACTAGCCGTGGAGAGACCCAGTACTTC CASSVGTSRGETQYF
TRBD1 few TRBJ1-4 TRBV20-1 TGCAGTGCTAGAGGGGACAGGGCTTATGAAAAACTGTTTTTT CSARGDRAYEKLFF
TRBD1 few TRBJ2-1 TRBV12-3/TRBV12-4 TGTGCCAGCATCGGACAGGACCCTTACAATGAGCAGTTCTTC CASIGQDPYNEQFF
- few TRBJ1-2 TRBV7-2 TGTGCCAGCAGCCCCCGCGAAGGATTGGGGACTGGCTACACCTTC CASSPREGLGTGYTF
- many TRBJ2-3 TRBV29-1 TGCAGCGTTTCGGCTTGGGGCACAGATACGCAGTATTTT CSVSAWGTDTQYF
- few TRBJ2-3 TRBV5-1 TGCGCCAGCAGCTTCGGTACAGAAGGCACAGATACGCAGTATTTT CASSFGTEGTDTQYF
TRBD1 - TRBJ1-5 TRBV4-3 TGCGCCAGCAGCCAAGTTCTAGGGGCAGGGGGAAGCAATCAGCCCCAGCATTTT CASSQVLGAGGSNQPQHF
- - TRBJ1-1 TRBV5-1 TGCGCCAGCAGCTTGGTGGCACGGCGGTACATGAACACTGAAGCTTTCTTT CASSLVARRYMNTEAFF
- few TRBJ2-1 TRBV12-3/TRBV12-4 TGTGCCAGCGGCCTGGGGCGTTACAATGAGCAGTTCTTC CASGLGRYNEQFF
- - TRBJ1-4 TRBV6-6 TGTGCCAGTGCAACTAATGAAAAACTGTTTTTT CASATNEKLFF
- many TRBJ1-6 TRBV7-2 TGTGCCAGCAGCCTCCTCTCCGGCAATTCACCCCTCCACTTT CASSLLSGNSPLHF
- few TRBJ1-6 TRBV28 TGTGCCAGCAGTCCTTGGGGGAGCTCCTATAATTCACCCCTCCACTTT CASSPWGSSYNSPLHF
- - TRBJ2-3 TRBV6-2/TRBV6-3 TGTGCCTCAGAACCCTTTCTAGCGAAAAGGGCAGATACGCAGTATTTT CASEPFLAKRADTQYF
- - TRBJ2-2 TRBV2 TGTGCCAGCAGTGAAAGAGGACTCAACACCGGGGAGCTGTTTTTT CASSERGLNTGELFF
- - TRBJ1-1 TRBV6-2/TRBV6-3 TGTGCCAGCAGTTGGGGGGGTGAGTACCAGAACACTGAAGCTTTCTTT CASSWGGEYQNTEAFF
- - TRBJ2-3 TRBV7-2 TGTGCCAGCAGCCCACACCGGGACAGCACAGATACGCAGTATTTT CASSPHRDSTDTQYF
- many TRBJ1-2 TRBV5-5 TGTGCCAGCAGCTTGGCCCAGGGTCTCAAGAATGGCTACACCTTC CASSLAQGLKNGYTF
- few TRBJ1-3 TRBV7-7 TGTGCCAGCAGCACCCACCTTGGAAACACCATATATTTT CASSTHLGNTIYF
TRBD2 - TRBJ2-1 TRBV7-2 TGTGCCAGCAGCGCCCGGACTAGCGGATTCTACAATGAGCAGTTCTTC CASSARTSGFYNEQFF
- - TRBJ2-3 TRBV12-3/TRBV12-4 TGTGCCAGCAGTTTGGGCAGCCTGGAAACGCAGTATTTT CASSLGSLETQYF
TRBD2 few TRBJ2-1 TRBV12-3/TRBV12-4 TGTGCCAGCAGTTTAGGGGGACTAGCGGGGTACAATGAGCAGTTCTTC CASSLGGLAGYNEQFF
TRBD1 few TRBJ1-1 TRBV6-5 TGTGCCAGCAGACCCGGGACAGGCTTTGAAGCTTTCTTT CASRPGTGFEAFF
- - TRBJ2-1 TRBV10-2 TGCGCCAGCAAGTCTTTGGGGGGCCTCAACAATGAGCAGTTCTTC CASKSLGGLNNEQFF
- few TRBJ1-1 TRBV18 TGTGCCAGCTCACCACCGGCACTCCTGAGGGGCACTGAAGCTTTCTTT CASSPPALLRGTEAFF
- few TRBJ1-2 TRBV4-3 TGCGCCAGCAGCCAAGCAAGGGCGGCAGAACACTATGGCTACACCTTC CASSQARAAEHYGYTF
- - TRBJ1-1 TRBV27 TGTGCCAGCAGTTTTCAGCCATCTGAAGCTTTCTTT CASSFQPSEAFF
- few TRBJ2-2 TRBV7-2 TGTGCCAGCACCTTGACAAGACACACCGGGGAGCTGTTTTTT CASTLTRHTGELFF
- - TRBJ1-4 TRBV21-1 TGTGCCAGCAAGGGACAGCCTAACCAAGATGCAACTAATGAAAAACTGTTTTTT CASKGQPNQDATNEKLFF
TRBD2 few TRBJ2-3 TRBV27 TGTGCCAGCAGTTTTCTAGCGGGGGGGGCAGATACGCAGTATTTT CASSFLAGGADTQYF